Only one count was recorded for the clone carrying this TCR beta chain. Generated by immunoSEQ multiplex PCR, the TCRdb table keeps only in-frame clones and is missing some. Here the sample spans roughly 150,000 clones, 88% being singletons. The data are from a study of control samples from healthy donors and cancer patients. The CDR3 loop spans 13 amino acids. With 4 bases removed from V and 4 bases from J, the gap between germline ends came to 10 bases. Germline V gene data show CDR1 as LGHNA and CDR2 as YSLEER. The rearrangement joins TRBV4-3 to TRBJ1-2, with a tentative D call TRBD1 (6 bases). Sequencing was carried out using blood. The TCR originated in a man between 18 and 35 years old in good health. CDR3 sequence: CASSRGQGYGYTF. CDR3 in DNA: TGCGCCAGCAGCCGGGGGCAGGGCTATGGCTACACCTTC.